A selection of T cell receptor beta chains follows, all from one sample in a study of blood T cells in healthy people across ages. TCRdb analysed the 5' RACE reads with MiXCR anew, one entry per CDR3 protein. The sample has some 1.7 million distinct CDR3 sequences; roughly 30% are singletons. What was sequenced was blood. The receptor source for this set is a woman aged 25 to 39 in good health. CDR3s include the opening cysteine and the closing phenylalanine or tryptophan. The order of the fields is D gene, V gene, J gene, clone size, CDR3 protein, CDR3 DNA. A D gene is named only where the DNA matches it firmly. Clone size appears in some rows only: once, few, many, or a class for an expanded clone.

D gene: NA
V gene: TRBV6-5
J gene: TRBJ1-5
clone size: NA
CDR3 protein: CASSYRDSGEPQHF
CDR3 DNA: TGTGCCAGCAGTTACCGGGACTCCGGGGAGCCCCAGCATTTT

D gene: NA
V gene: TRBV7-4
J gene: TRBJ1-4
clone size: once
CDR3 protein: CASSFSPWALTNEKLFF
CDR3 DNA: TGTGCCAGCAGCTTTTCCCCATGGGCTCTCACTAATGAAAAACTGTTTTTT

D gene: NA
V gene: TRBV5-1
J gene: TRBJ2-5
clone size: NA
CDR3 protein: CASSLVATREGTQYF
CDR3 DNA: TGCGCCAGCAGCTTGGTCGCCACCCGCGAGGGGACCCAGTACTTC

D gene: NA
V gene: TRBV20-1
J gene: TRBJ2-3
clone size: NA
CDR3 protein: CSASRAGTDTQYF
CDR3 DNA: TGCAGTGCAAGCCGGGCGGGAACAGATACGCAGTATTTT

D gene: NA
V gene: TRBV5-1
J gene: TRBJ1-6
clone size: NA
CDR3 protein: CASSLVRSSYNSPLHF
CDR3 DNA: TGCGCCAGCAGCTTGGTACGGAGCTCCTATAATTCACCCCTCCACTTT

D gene: NA
V gene: TRBV6-2/TRBV6-3
J gene: TRBJ2-4
clone size: few
CDR3 protein: CASSSSGQNIQYF
CDR3 DNA: TGTGCCAGCAGTTCCTCGGGACAAAACATTCAGTACTTC

D gene: NA
V gene: TRBV28
J gene: TRBJ2-1
clone size: NA
CDR3 protein: CASSLVNSYNEQFF
CDR3 DNA: TGTGCCAGCAGTTTAGTAAACAGTTACAATGAGCAGTTCTTC

D gene: TRBD1
V gene: TRBV12-3/TRBV12-4
J gene: TRBJ2-2
clone size: NA
CDR3 protein: CASSRQGAFGAGELFF
CDR3 DNA: TGTGCCAGCAGTCGACAGGGGGCGTTTGGCGCCGGGGAGCTGTTTTTT

D gene: NA
V gene: TRBV29-1
J gene: TRBJ1-1
clone size: NA
CDR3 protein: CSVEEEATAFF
CDR3 DNA: TGCAGCGTTGAAGAAGAGGCGACGGCTTTCTTT

D gene: NA
V gene: TRBV6-6
J gene: TRBJ1-3
clone size: NA
CDR3 protein: CASKSTGSASGNTIYF
CDR3 DNA: TGTGCCAGCAAAAGTACAGGGTCCGCCTCTGGAAACACCATATATTTT

D gene: NA
V gene: TRBV28
J gene: TRBJ2-1
clone size: few
CDR3 protein: CASSFGQALSYNEQFF
CDR3 DNA: TGTGCCAGCAGTTTTGGGCAGGCCCTATCCTACAATGAGCAGTTCTTC

D gene: NA
V gene: TRBV28
J gene: TRBJ1-2
clone size: NA
CDR3 protein: CASSSMTRQTQGGDLYGYTF
CDR3 DNA: TGTGCCAGCAGCTCAATGACGAGACAGACCCAGGGAGGCGACCTCTATGGCTACACCTTC

D gene: TRBD1
V gene: TRBV5-1
J gene: TRBJ2-3
clone size: few
CDR3 protein: CASNRQGAAQYF
CDR3 DNA: TGCGCCAGCAACCGACAGGGGGCCGCGCAGTATTTT

D gene: TRBD1
V gene: TRBV20-1
J gene: TRBJ1-1
clone size: NA
CDR3 protein: CSASGPTGGDTEAFF
CDR3 DNA: TGCAGTGCTAGTGGCCCGACAGGGGGGGACACTGAAGCTTTCTTT

D gene: NA
V gene: TRBV7-2
J gene: TRBJ1-5
clone size: many
CDR3 protein: CASSPSPGFGNQPQHF
CDR3 DNA: TGTGCCAGCAGCCCCTCCCCGGGGTTTGGCAATCAGCCCCAGCATTTT

D gene: NA
V gene: TRBV6-5
J gene: TRBJ2-3
clone size: few
CDR3 protein: CADKTDTQYF
CDR3 DNA: TGTGCCGACAAAACAGATACGCAGTATTTT

D gene: TRBD1
V gene: TRBV6-2/TRBV6-3
J gene: TRBJ1-1
clone size: few
CDR3 protein: CASMTGVGTEAFF
CDR3 DNA: TGTGCCAGCATGACAGGGGTTGGCACTGAAGCTTTCTTT

D gene: NA
V gene: TRBV5-1
J gene: TRBJ2-7
clone size: many
CDR3 protein: CASSMTGFYEQYF
CDR3 DNA: TGCGCCAGCAGCATGACAGGATTCTACGAGCAGTACTTC

D gene: NA
V gene: TRBV20-1
J gene: TRBJ2-3
clone size: few
CDR3 protein: CSARERVFTDTQYF
CDR3 DNA: TGCAGTGCTAGAGAGCGAGTATTCACAGATACGCAGTATTTT

D gene: NA
V gene: TRBV5-1
J gene: TRBJ1-2
clone size: few
CDR3 protein: CASTPGPQSGGYTF
CDR3 DNA: TGCGCCAGCACTCCGGGACCTCAATCCGGCGGCTACACCTTC

D gene: TRBD2
V gene: TRBV9
J gene: TRBJ2-2
clone size: few
CDR3 protein: CASSVRVSGGTGELFF
CDR3 DNA: TGTGCCAGCAGCGTGCGGGTTAGCGGGGGTACCGGGGAGCTGTTTTTT

D gene: NA
V gene: TRBV12-3/TRBV12-4
J gene: TRBJ1-2
clone size: many
CDR3 protein: CASSLVPANYGYTF
CDR3 DNA: TGTGCCAGCAGTTTAGTTCCAGCTAACTATGGCTACACCTTC

D gene: NA
V gene: TRBV5-4
J gene: TRBJ2-7
clone size: NA
CDR3 protein: CASSLVGGKSSYEQYF
CDR3 DNA: TGTGCCAGCAGCTTGGTGGGCGGGAAGAGCTCCTACGAGCAGTACTTC

D gene: TRBD2
V gene: TRBV7-2
J gene: TRBJ2-3
clone size: many
CDR3 protein: CASRSPGTSGKGGTQYF
CDR3 DNA: TGTGCCAGCAGGTCTCCGGGGACTAGTGGGAAAGGTGGTACGCAGTATTTT

D gene: TRBD2
V gene: TRBV7-2
J gene: TRBJ2-7
clone size: few
CDR3 protein: CASSSERAGAEQYF
CDR3 DNA: TGTGCCAGCAGCTCAGAGAGAGCGGGGGCCGAGCAGTACTTC

D gene: NA
V gene: TRBV15
J gene: TRBJ2-3
clone size: NA
CDR3 protein: CATSRGWVESTDTQYF
CDR3 DNA: TGTGCCACCAGCAGAGGATGGGTAGAGAGCACAGATACGCAGTATTTT

D gene: NA
V gene: TRBV29-1
J gene: TRBJ2-7
clone size: NA
CDR3 protein: CSVGRLHEQYF
CDR3 DNA: TGCAGCGTCGGGCGGCTCCACGAGCAGTACTTC

D gene: TRBD2
V gene: TRBV5-1
J gene: TRBJ2-7
clone size: NA
CDR3 protein: CASSKLGLSGTSGYEQYF
CDR3 DNA: TGCGCCAGCAGCAAATTGGGTTTATCCGGTACTAGCGGGTACGAGCAGTACTTC

D gene: NA
V gene: TRBV7-2
J gene: TRBJ2-2
clone size: NA
CDR3 protein: CASSLALGNGELFF
CDR3 DNA: TGTGCCAGCAGCTTAGCGCTTGGGAACGGGGAGCTGTTTTTT

D gene: NA
V gene: TRBV20-1
J gene: TRBJ2-7
clone size: many
CDR3 protein: CSATSKRAAEQYF
CDR3 DNA: TGCAGTGCTACCTCTAAGAGGGCAGCCGAGCAGTACTTC

D gene: TRBD2
V gene: TRBV14
J gene: TRBJ2-7
clone size: few
CDR3 protein: CASSRLGGSGYEQYF
CDR3 DNA: TGTGCCAGCAGCCGACTGGGGGGGTCAGGCTACGAGCAGTACTTC

D gene: TRBD1
V gene: TRBV20-1
J gene: TRBJ1-6
clone size: few
CDR3 protein: CSARMWTGDNSPLHF
CDR3 DNA: TGCAGTGCCAGGATGTGGACAGGGGACAATTCACCCCTCCACTTT

D gene: NA
V gene: TRBV20-1
J gene: TRBJ1-5
clone size: many
CDR3 protein: CSARGASNQPQHF
CDR3 DNA: TGCAGTGCCCGCGGGGCTAGCAATCAGCCCCAGCATTTT

D gene: NA
V gene: TRBV5-6
J gene: TRBJ2-7
clone size: NA
CDR3 protein: CASSFVTEIQYF
CDR3 DNA: TGTGCCAGCAGCTTCGTCACGGAGATCCAGTACTTC

D gene: NA
V gene: TRBV20-1
J gene: TRBJ2-7
clone size: few
CDR3 protein: CSAPIQGSYEQYF
CDR3 DNA: TGCAGTGCTCCGATACAGGGCTCCTACGAGCAGTACTTC

D gene: NA
V gene: TRBV20-1
J gene: TRBJ2-4
clone size: NA
CDR3 protein: CSARIGLRGKNIQYF
CDR3 DNA: TGCAGTGCTAGAATCGGGCTCAGGGGCAAAAACATTCAGTACTTC

D gene: TRBD2
V gene: TRBV4-3
J gene: TRBJ2-4
clone size: NA
CDR3 protein: CASSQLGTSGRNEQYF
CDR3 DNA: TGCGCCAGCAGCCAACTTGGGACTAGCGGGAGGAATGAGCAGTACTTC

D gene: NA
V gene: TRBV12-3/TRBV12-4
J gene: TRBJ2-5
clone size: NA
CDR3 protein: CASSLMSGLQETQYF
CDR3 DNA: TGTGCCAGCAGTTTAATGAGCGGGCTCCAAGAGACCCAGTACTTC

D gene: NA
V gene: TRBV29-1
J gene: TRBJ2-1
clone size: many
CDR3 protein: CSVVVRSYNEQFF
CDR3 DNA: TGCAGCGTTGTGGTTAGGAGCTACAATGAGCAGTTCTTC

D gene: TRBD2
V gene: TRBV7-6
J gene: TRBJ2-5
clone size: NA
CDR3 protein: CASSPAWAGGFETQYF
CDR3 DNA: TGTGCCAGCAGCCCCGCATGGGCGGGGGGGTTTGAGACCCAGTACTTC

D gene: NA
V gene: TRBV18
J gene: TRBJ2-1
clone size: few
CDR3 protein: CASSRLGQRYNEQFF
CDR3 DNA: TGTGCCAGCTCCCGGCTGGGGCAAAGGTACAATGAGCAGTTCTTC

D gene: TRBD2
V gene: TRBV20-1
J gene: TRBJ2-7
clone size: NA
CDR3 protein: CSATREPYSYEQYF
CDR3 DNA: TGCAGTGCCACGCGGGAGCCTTATTCCTACGAGCAGTACTTC

D gene: TRBD1
V gene: TRBV5-1
J gene: TRBJ2-1
clone size: NA
CDR3 protein: CASSRPGQSYEQFF
CDR3 DNA: TGCGCCAGCAGCAGGCCGGGACAGTCCTACGAGCAGTTCTTC

D gene: TRBD1
V gene: TRBV27
J gene: TRBJ2-7
clone size: few
CDR3 protein: CASSLYPPSTTGQGFYEQYF
CDR3 DNA: TGTGCCAGCAGTTTATATCCTCCTTCTACCACGGGACAGGGATTCTACGAGCAGTACTTC

D gene: NA
V gene: TRBV9
J gene: TRBJ2-1
clone size: NA
CDR3 protein: CACSVRGSGQFYNEQFF
CDR3 DNA: TGTGCCTGCAGCGTTCGGGGGAGTGGACAATTTTACAATGAGCAGTTCTTC

D gene: NA
V gene: TRBV11-2
J gene: TRBJ2-7
clone size: many
CDR3 protein: CASSPPGGPYEQYF
CDR3 DNA: TGTGCCAGCAGCCCCCCGGGGGGCCCCTACGAGCAGTACTTC

D gene: NA
V gene: TRBV5-1
J gene: TRBJ2-7
clone size: many
CDR3 protein: CASRASNEQYF
CDR3 DNA: TGCGCCAGCAGAGCCTCTAACGAGCAGTACTTC

D gene: TRBD1
V gene: TRBV7-6
J gene: TRBJ2-3
clone size: many
CDR3 protein: CASSPSYRGYTDTQYF
CDR3 DNA: TGTGCCAGCAGCCCGTCTTACAGGGGATACACAGATACGCAGTATTTT

D gene: TRBD2
V gene: TRBV7-2
J gene: TRBJ2-1
clone size: few
CDR3 protein: CASSPSSAGGNNEQFF
CDR3 DNA: TGTGCCAGCAGCCCTTCGAGCGCGGGAGGGAATAATGAGCAGTTCTTC

D gene: TRBD1
V gene: TRBV18
J gene: TRBJ1-1
clone size: NA
CDR3 protein: CASSVTGGQSEAFF
CDR3 DNA: TGTGCCAGCTCAGTTACAGGGGGCCAGTCTGAAGCTTTCTTT

D gene: NA
V gene: TRBV20-1
J gene: TRBJ2-1
clone size: few
CDR3 protein: CSARVAGGREFNEQFF
CDR3 DNA: TGCAGTGCTAGAGTAGCCGGCGGCCGGGAGTTCAATGAGCAGTTCTTC

D gene: TRBD1
V gene: TRBV27
J gene: TRBJ2-7
clone size: NA
CDR3 protein: CVSSAPGQGWGEQYF
CDR3 DNA: TGTGTCAGCAGCGCACCGGGACAGGGATGGGGCGAGCAGTACTTC

D gene: TRBD1
V gene: TRBV20-1
J gene: TRBJ2-7
clone size: many
CDR3 protein: CSARTGQLYEQYF
CDR3 DNA: TGCAGTGCTAGAACGGGACAGCTCTACGAGCAGTACTTC

D gene: NA
V gene: TRBV6-6
J gene: TRBJ2-5
clone size: few
CDR3 protein: CASTPHSRETQYF
CDR3 DNA: TGTGCCAGCACTCCCCATTCTCGAGAGACCCAGTACTTC